Below are 3 T cell receptor beta chains sequenced from a single sample in a study of shared clonotypes between healthy human individuals. CD8 cells regarded as naive lacked CD45RO, were positively chosen for CCR7, and omitted terminally differentiated effector memory CD45RA+ cells. Assay: immunoSEQ multiplex PCR; the TCRdb copy retains only in-frame clones and omits some. Seen here are approximately 1.9 million clones, around 95% observed once, and the top ten hold about 1.7%. Material: naive CD8+ T cells from PBMCs. Receptor source: a man aged 18 to 30 in good health. Some clones in this sample may be carry-over from other donors' samples.

The chain couples TRBV27 to TRBJ1-5; 11 positions agree with TRBD1. Germline V gene data show CDR1 as MNHEY and CDR2 as SMNVEV (reference sequence). The CDR3 has 16 amino acids. V was clipped by 5 bases and J by 2 bases; unmatched bases: 5. CDR3 bases: TGTGCCAGCAGTCTCGGGACAGGGGGTGGCAATCAGCCCCAGCATTTT. This codes for CASSLGTGGGNQPQHF.

The CDR3 nucleotides are TGTGCCTGGAATGGTCGGGGACTAGCAGCCGGGGAGCTGTTTTTT. As protein: CAWNGRGLAAGELFF. This chain uses TRBV30 with TRBJ2-2; 9 positions match TRBD2. Germline V gene sequence: CDR1 GTSNPN, CDR2 SVGIG (reference sequence). V lost 4 bases, J lost 6 bases, and 9 bases stayed unmatched. The CDR3 sequence is 15 residues long.

This chain joins TRBV27 and TRBJ2-3; 10 nucleotides match TRBD1. The CDR3 consists of 15 residues. Germline loops: CDR1 MNHEY, CDR2 SMNVEV (reference sequence). The V and J ends lost 4 bases and 5 bases, in that order; junction bases with no gene match: 6. The DNA of the CDR3 is TGTGCCAGCAGTTGGGCGACAGGGGGCAGAGATACGCAGTATTTT. Its translation: CASSWATGGRDTQYF.